This T cell receptor (beta chain) comes out of a study of CD8 T cells in Susac syndrome (dated by TCRdb to 2018 to 2020). With respect to the entire study: Repertoire sequencing was used to test whether CD8+ T cell activation and differentiation in Susac syndrome was antigen driven. Clonality of the CD8+ T cell repertoire was compared between over 10 healthy donors, approximately 14 Susac syndrome patients and roughly 16 multiple sclerosis patients. Overall study results and their limits: The number of individuals in the TCR sequencing and HLA analysis was recognized as being relatively small.

Concerning this clonotype itself: Its antigen target is currently unknown. Base qualities are not at hand, and no much larger clone is one base apart.

RNA was extracted with the RNeasy kit and about 0.5 to 1 ug was reverse transcribed using random hexamers. TCR beta CDR3 regions were amplified with the immunoSEQ multiplex PCR assay covering 54 Vbeta and 13 Jbeta segments. PCR amplification bias was corrected by using a synthetic template baseline for primer optimization and computational correction. The paper's data handling went like this. Only productive sequences were kept, with reads annotated to V, D and J genes according to IMGT and analyzed in immunoSEQ Analyzer. To calculate clonality, Shannon entropy was normalized by log2 of the number of productive unique sequences and then subtracted from one. For each patient and control, public and private clones were evaluated within the 100 most prevalent clones. Clones were defined as Susac-specific if absent from the healthy and MS cohorts, from more than 900 published viral clones and from other ImmuneACCESS disease sequences. The raw public data were reprocessed by TCRdb itself: fastp quality trimming at Q25, MiXCR clonotype calling, in-frame beta chains only. Here each entry gathers all rows of one CDR3 protein and keeps the most common genes and DNA. The V and J calls come from TCRdb's annotation, not from the publication. A total of 130,000 or so distinct CDR3 sequences appear in this sample, approximately 89% of them only once. The ten largest clones take up around 0.24% of the sample.

Peripheral blood CD8+ and CD4+ T cells from healthy donors, Susac syndrome patients and multiple sclerosis patients were profiled using high-throughput TCR beta sequencing. The multiple sclerosis controls were treatment-naive patients whose relapsing-remitting disease, either stable or active, fulfilled the revised McDonald criteria. Bulk CD8+ and CD4+ T cells were purified by magnetic negative isolation, whereas CD8+ TEMRA cells were enriched by FACS. Blood was collected in EDTA tubes and processed within 24 hours, with PBMCs isolated through density gradient centrifugation. PBMCs destined for TCR sequencing were cryopreserved in liquid nitrogen and later thawed in a 37 °C water bath. The sorted or isolated CD4+, CD8+ and CD8+ TEMRA cells reached a purity of at least 90%. From the germline V gene (reference sequence), CDR1 is SEHNR and CDR2 is FQNEAQ. The CDR3, from cysteine to phenylalanine, totals 13 residues. Left in the record is the CDR3 DNA by itself, 39 bases read in frame from the first base. Trimming removed 3 bases from V and 0 bases from J, leaving 5 bases between the germline ends.

This clonotype originated in a human donor with multiple sclerosis. The chain couples TRBV7-9 to TRBJ2-5; no D segment can be confidently identified. The sequencing sample was made of CD8+ T cells from PBMCs. CDR3 sequence: CASSFTNQETQYF. The nucleotides are TGTGCCAGCAGCTTTACCAACCAAGAGACCCAGTACTTC.